This TCR beta chain was sequenced during a study of cytomegalovirus exposure and HLA in healthy donors. The PCR contained 60 Vbeta and 13 Jbeta primers. Sequencing was performed with immunoSEQ multiplex PCR; in TCRdb, only in-frame clones are kept and a portion is missing. This table holds 150,000 to 200,000 clones, 65% to 80% found once. Germline lookup yields CDR1 SGHKS and CDR2 YYEKEE (reference sequence). Unmatched junction bases numbered 5, after V lost 0 bases and J lost 4 bases. This CDR3 has 15 amino acids. Remarks on this clone: Its antigen is as yet unknown.

Study observations and caveats: Prediction of most subjects' HLA-A and HLA-B alleles by TCR beta sequences was reportedly accurate.

V gene TRBV5-5 combines with J gene TRBJ2-7; 9 bases agree with TRBD1. The clonotype comes from a woman in her 40s in good health and CMV-seronegative. Sequences were obtained from PBMCs. The CDR3: CASSLGTGDIYEQYF. DNA of the CDR3: TGTGCCAGCAGCTTGGGGACAGGGGATATTTACGAGCAGTACTTC.